The clone carrying this TCR beta chain occurred a few times. The source of the sample is a study of T cells in Graves' hyperthyroidism and ophthalmopathy. Authors of the study amplified TCR beta CDR3 regions from RNA transcripts. Carried out on the TCR CDR3, a first-round RT-PCR used the HTBI primer set. TCRdb re-analysed the multiplex PCR reads in MiXCR, keeping a single row per CDR3 protein. The repertoire includes a few hundred thousand distinct CDR3 sequences, 15% to 20% of them detected once, and about 4% sits in the top ten. The CDR3 covers 12 residues. Trimming left V 4 bases short and J 7 bases short, with 10 bases between.

Sequenced input: blood. The origin of this receptor is a woman between 18 and 29 years old with Graves' hyperthyroidism. The gene calls are TRBV12-3 or TRBV12-4 and TRBJ1-2; a possible D gene is TRBD1 (6 bases). Here the CDR3 reads CASSSGTFGYTF. The CDR3 nucleotides are TGTGCCAGCAGTTCCGGGACATTTGGCTACACCTTC.